These 30 T cell receptor beta chains share one sample of origin, sequenced in a study of blood T cell repertoires in COVID-19. Method: immunoSEQ multiplex PCR; TCRdb's copy keeps in-frame clones and lacks some. The sample includes some 350,000 clones, 87% of them seen just once. Sequenced sample: peripheral blood. These receptors all stem from a woman between 50 and 59 years old with COVID-19, enrolled during active disease.

V is TRBV6-7 and J is TRBJ2-5; D perhaps matches TRBD2 (6 bases). TRBV6-7 counts as an open reading frame of uncertain function. Trimming shortened V by 2 bases and J by 3 bases, and 22 bases separated the two germline ends. This CDR3 is built from 18 residues. The CDR3 bases are TGTGCCAGCAGTTACGGGGAGGCGGTTTCCCGCTCGAAAGAGACCCAGTACTTC. This codes for CASSYGEAVSRSKETQYF.

The chain joins TRBV21-1 to TRBJ2-7; the D segment call TRBD1 is taken from the table without a DNA check. TRBV21-1 counts as a pseudogene. The CDR3 contains 16 residues. CDR3 DNA sequence: TGTGCCAGCATCCTAAACGGACAGGGGGAGGCCTACGAGCAGTACTTC. Amino acid sequence: CASILNGQGEAYEQYF.

This chain links TRBV18 with TRBJ1-5; D is perhaps TRBD1 (6 bases). The CDR3 totals 16 residues. Per germline, CDR1 KGHSH and CDR2 LQKENI. Trimming removed 2 bases from V and 3 bases from J, with 14 bases in between. The CDR3 here is CASSPSDRPYNQPQHF. CDR3 sequence (DNA): TGTGCCAGCTCACCATCAGACAGGCCGTACAATCAGCCCCAGCATTTT.

The V call is TRBV3-1 (or the pseudogene TRBV3-2), the J call TRBJ1-1; D is possibly TRBD1 (5 bases). V shed 0 bases and J shed 5 bases, with 16 bases lying between them. This CDR3 spans 16 amino acids. CDR1 and CDR2 from the germline V gene are LGHDT and YNNKEL (reference sequence). CDR3 sequence reads: CASSQDPRRQITEAFF. CDR3 bases: TGTGCCAGCAGCCAAGATCCTCGTCGACAGATAACTGAAGCTTTCTTT.

The chain recombines TRBV28 with TRBJ1-2, with a weak D call TRBD1 (5 bases). This CDR3 contains 14 residues. The germline V gene encodes CDR1 MDHEN and CDR2 SYDVKM. V was clipped by 6 bases and J by 4 bases, with 15 bases between them. As DNA, the CDR3 is TGTGCCAGCAGGGACACCGGGACTTTCTATGGCTACACCTTC. Translated: CASRDTGTFYGYTF.

A note on this clone: The sample contains more than one DNA sequence encoding this CDR3. The V and J genes are TRBV5-4 and TRBJ2-7; D is perhaps TRBD2 (5 bases). The germline gives CDR1 SGHNT, CDR2 YYREEE (reference sequence). CDR3 length: 13 residues. V shed 1 base and J shed 5 bases, with 10 bases lying between them. The CDR3 DNA sequence: TGTGCCAGCAGCTTGCGAGGAGGAAACGAGCAGTACTTC. Encoded protein: CASSLRGGNEQYF.

The chain links TRBV27 to TRBJ2-1, with 7 nucleotides matching TRBD1. The V gene's germline CDR1 is MNHEY and CDR2 SMNVEV (reference sequence). The CDR3 is 16 residues long. The J segment lost 7 bases and the V segment lost 5 bases, leaving 14 bases of the junction unmatched. The chain's CDR3 is CASSPHPRPGGNEQFF. CDR3 coding DNA: TGTGCCAGCAGTCCTCACCCCCGCCCAGGGGGAAATGAGCAGTTCTTC.

V and J are TRBV10-3 and TRBJ2-7; D might be TRBD2 (6 bases). The CDR3 sequence is 13 residues long. Trimming pared 11 bases from V and 2 bases from J, leaving 16 bases between. Germline V gives CDR1 ENHRY, CDR2 SYGVKD. The DNA of the CDR3 is TGTGCCGGCTCGGGACGCGGGGCCTACGAGCAGTACTTC. It codes for CAGSGRGAYEQYF.

This chain uses TRBV5-5 with TRBJ2-1; no reliable D call. CDR3 length: 11 residues. Trimming pared 2 bases from V and 6 bases from J, leaving 3 bases between. Looked up from germline, CDR1 is SGHKS and CDR2 is YYEKEE (reference sequence). Here the CDR3 DNA reads TGTGCCAGCAGCTTTCGCAATGAGCAGTTCTTC. This codes for CASSFRNEQFF.

The J gene is TRBJ2-1, the V gene TRBV18; possibly TRBD1 for D (5 bases). CDR3 length equals 15 residues. Between the trimmed V and J ends, which lost 1 base and 3 bases, there was a span of 10 bases. Germline V gene data show CDR1 as KGHSH and CDR2 as LQKENI. DNA of the CDR3: TGTGCCAGCTCACCACAGGGGTACATCTACAATGAGCAGTTCTTC. It translates to CASSPQGYIYNEQFF.

The V gene is TRBV18, the J gene TRBJ2-7; 9 bases agree with TRBD2. Germline V gives CDR1 KGHSH, CDR2 LQKENI. The CDR3 has 15 residues. V dropped 3 bases and J dropped 4; count of bases not matched to a gene: 7. As DNA, the CDR3 is TGTGCCAGCTCACCCGGTGTTAGCGGGGGATACGAGCAGTACTTC. The encoded protein is CASSPGVSGGYEQYF.

The rearrangement uses TRBV27 and TRBJ2-5; 7 bases map to TRBD2. The junction had 12 bases not matched to a gene; V was cut back by 6 bases and J by 5 bases. Looked up from germline, CDR1 is MNHEY and CDR2 is SMNVEV (reference sequence). The CDR3 contains 15 residues. CDR3 nucleotide sequence: TGTGCCAGCAGCGTTCTAGCGGACTCCGGGGAGACCCAGTACTTC. As protein: CASSVLADSGETQYF.

CDR3 amino acids: CASSVGVGTGTDTQYF. CDR3 coding DNA: TGTGCCAGCAGCGTAGGGGTCGGGACTGGCACAGATACGCAGTATTTT. The chain carries TRBV9 and TRBJ2-3, with D possibly TRBD2 on 6 matching bases. This CDR3 is 16 amino acids long. Germline V lookup: CDR1 SGDLS, CDR2 YYNGEE. Trimming left V 0 bases short and J 1 base short, with 12 bases between.

The chain has TRBV4-2 and TRBJ2-1; D uncertain. The V gene's germline CDR1 is LGHNA and CDR2 YNFKEQ. This CDR3 region has 16 residues. Trimming took 3 bases from V and 1 from J, leaving 13 bases between them. The CDR3 sequence is CASSHDSFGSYNEQFF. The CDR3 nucleotides read TGTGCCAGCAGCCACGACTCCTTTGGATCCTACAATGAGCAGTTCTTC.

This clone was detected only once. The rearrangement links TRBV14 to TRBJ1-6; 7 nucleotides match TRBD1. Germline V lookup: CDR1 SGHDN, CDR2 FVKESK. CDR3 length equals 19 residues. With V trimmed by 1 base and J by 6 bases, 15 bases remained unmatched. CDR3 nucleotide sequence: TGTGCCAGCAGCCAAGGGCGAGAGGGACCGGGACAGTTTAATTCACCCCTCCACTTT. Translating it yields CASSQGREGPGQFNSPLHF.

The V gene is TRBV6-5, the J gene TRBJ2-5, with TRBD2 identical over 9 bases. The CDR3 spans 14 residues. Germline CDR1 reads MNHEY; CDR2 reads SVGAGI. V lost 6 bases, J lost 2 bases, and 4 bases stayed unmatched. Here the CDR3 reads CASRLSGSQETQYF. The CDR3 bases are TGTGCCAGCAGGCTTAGCGGGAGTCAAGAGACCCAGTACTTC.

The chain links TRBV2 to TRBJ2-1, with TRBD2 matching over 12 bases. Germline V gene sequence: CDR1 SNHLY, CDR2 FYNNEI. The CDR3 spans 15 residues. The junction had 8 bases not matched to a gene; V was cut back by 6 bases and J by 8 bases. In DNA, the CDR3 is TGTGCCAGCAGGGGGCGACTAGCGGGGGCTCATGAGCAGTTCTTC. Residues: CASRGRLAGAHEQFF.

V gene TRBV5-4 combines with J gene TRBJ2-7; D not certain. Germline-derived CDR1 and CDR2 are SGHNT and YYREEE (reference sequence). Trimming took off 2 bases at V and 3 bases at J, with 9 bases between the two ends. The CDR3 totals 13 residues. The CDR3 bases are TGTGCCAGCAGCTTAGAGGCAGTCTACGAGCAGTACTTC. Translated, it gives CASSLEAVYEQYF.

This clone was seen just once. V and J are TRBV30 and TRBJ2-7, with 7 positions matching TRBD2. Germline V lookup: CDR1 GTSNPN, CDR2 SVGIG (reference sequence). The V and J ends lost 3 bases and 3 bases, in that order; junction bases with no gene match: 11. This CDR3 has 15 amino acids. The CDR3 DNA is TGTGCCTGGAGCTCCCTAAGGCGGGGGTACTACGAGCAGTACTTC. This encodes CAWSSLRRGYYEQYF.

V is TRBV9 and J is TRBJ2-5, with 10 bases that match TRBD2. The CDR3 is made up of 16 amino acids. After removal of 0 bases from V and 3 bases from J, the junction contained 5 bases not matched to a gene. Germline lookup yields CDR1 SGDLS and CDR2 YYNGEE. Here the CDR3 reads CASSVGLAGDEETQYF. The CDR3 region has the DNA TGTGCCAGCAGCGTAGGTCTAGCGGGAGACGAAGAGACCCAGTACTTC.

This clone appeared once. It is unclear where the CDR3 begins or ends on the DNA, so no DNA is shown, and the CDR3 is as TCRdb lists it. The chain is built from TRBV19 and TRBJ2-6; the DNA was not used to check the table's D call, TRBD2. The CDR3 comprises 15 residues, both ends counted. The germline V gene has CDR1 LNHDA and CDR2 SQIVND (reference sequence). The CDR3 sequence: CASTSAASGANVLTF.

V gene TRBV18 combines with J gene TRBJ2-1; 8 bases fit TRBD1. The trim removed 3 bases at V and 4 bases at J, leaving 5 bases unmatched. CDR1 and CDR2 from the germline V gene are KGHSH and LQKENI. This CDR3 is built from 15 residues. The CDR3 region has the DNA TGTGCCAGCTCACCCGGACAGGGAGGTTACAATGAGCAGTTCTTC. This translates into CASSPGQGGYNEQFF. The whole variable domain, remainder taken from reference TRBV18 and TRBJ2-1, is NAGVMQNPRHLVRRRGQEARLRCSPMKGHSHVYWYRQLPEEGLKFMVYLQKENIIDESGMPKERFSAEFPKEGPSILRIQQVVRGDSAAYFCASSPGQGGYNEQFFGPGTRLTVL.

The DNA of the CDR3 is TGTGCCAGCACCCCCTCGCCCTGGGACAGGGAGAGGACTGAAGCTTTCTTT. Translated: CASTPSPWDRERTEAFF. The rearrangement links TRBV27 to TRBJ1-1; 9 positions agree with TRBD1. This CDR3 is 17 amino acids long. Germline V lookup: CDR1 MNHEY, CDR2 SMNVEV (reference sequence). The J segment lost 5 bases and the V segment lost 7 bases, leaving 17 bases of the junction unmatched.

The V and J genes are TRBV18 and TRBJ2-2; possible D gene TRBD1, 6 bases. V was shortened by 3 bases and J by 4 bases, with 18 bases between the two germline ends. This CDR3 contains 17 residues. Germline V CDR1 and CDR2: KGHSH, LQKENI. The CDR3 reads CASSPRVIGQTTGELFF. CDR3 bases: TGTGCCAGCTCACCCCGCGTTATTGGACAGACCACCGGGGAGCTGTTTTTT.

This clone was observed a single time. This chain joins TRBV7-2 and TRBJ2-1; 7 bases agree with TRBD2. J lost 8 bases, V lost 1 base, and 5 bases had no gene match. The V gene's germline CDR1 is SGHTA and CDR2 FQGNSA. The CDR3 sequence is 14 residues long. Here the CDR3 DNA reads TGTGCCAGCAGCTTAGGGACTAGTTTAGATGAGCAGTTCTTC. This gives the protein CASSLGTSLDEQFF.

This chain joins TRBV12-3 or TRBV12-4 and TRBJ2-1; weak D call: TRBD2 (6 bases). The CDR3 covers 12 residues. CDR3 sequence: CAWGDGSNEQFF. The CDR3 DNA follows: TGTGCTTGGGGGGACGGGTCCAATGAGCAGTTCTTC.

The V call is TRBV24-1, the J call TRBJ2-7, with a weak D call TRBD2 (6 bases). V gave up 0 bases and J gave up 5 bases, with 10 bases separating them. CDR3 length equals 14 residues. From germline, CDR1 is KGHDR and CDR2 SFDVKD. This CDR3 is CATSDLGGSDEQYF. As DNA, the CDR3 is TGTGCCACCAGTGATTTGGGAGGGAGCGACGAGCAGTACTTC.

CDR3 sequence: CASSETGTSGGGTQYF. As DNA, the CDR3 is TGCGCCAGCAGTGAAACCGGGACTAGCGGAGGAGGTACGCAGTATTTT. The chain couples TRBV10-1 to TRBJ2-3; 11 nucleotides agree with TRBD2. Per germline, CDR1 WNHNN and CDR2 SYGVQD (reference sequence). With V trimmed by 3 bases and J by 8 bases, 10 bases remained unmatched. The CDR3 is 16 amino acids.

This clone was detected only a few times. Here the CDR3 DNA reads TGTGCCAGCAGTCGCACGACAGGGTCAAAGACTAACTATGGCTACACCTTC. Translating it yields CASSRTTGSKTNYGYTF. The gene calls are TRBV6-6 and TRBJ1-2, with 7 bases matching TRBD1. With 5 bases clipped from V and 0 bases from J, the junction kept 12 bases outside the gene matches. The CDR3 runs 17 residues. Germline loops: CDR1 MNHNY, CDR2 SVGAGI (reference sequence).

This clone has only a few counts. A junction boundary mismatches the germline segment, possibly from a read error. The CDR3 reads CASCYQGGNYNEQFF. The CDR3 DNA sequence: TGTGCCAGCTGTTACCAGGGAGGAAACTACAATGAGCAGTTCTTC. The V and J genes are TRBV6-5 and TRBJ2-1; weak D call: TRBD2 (6 bases). Germline lookup yields CDR1 MNHEY and CDR2 SVGAGI. The CDR3 has 15 residues.